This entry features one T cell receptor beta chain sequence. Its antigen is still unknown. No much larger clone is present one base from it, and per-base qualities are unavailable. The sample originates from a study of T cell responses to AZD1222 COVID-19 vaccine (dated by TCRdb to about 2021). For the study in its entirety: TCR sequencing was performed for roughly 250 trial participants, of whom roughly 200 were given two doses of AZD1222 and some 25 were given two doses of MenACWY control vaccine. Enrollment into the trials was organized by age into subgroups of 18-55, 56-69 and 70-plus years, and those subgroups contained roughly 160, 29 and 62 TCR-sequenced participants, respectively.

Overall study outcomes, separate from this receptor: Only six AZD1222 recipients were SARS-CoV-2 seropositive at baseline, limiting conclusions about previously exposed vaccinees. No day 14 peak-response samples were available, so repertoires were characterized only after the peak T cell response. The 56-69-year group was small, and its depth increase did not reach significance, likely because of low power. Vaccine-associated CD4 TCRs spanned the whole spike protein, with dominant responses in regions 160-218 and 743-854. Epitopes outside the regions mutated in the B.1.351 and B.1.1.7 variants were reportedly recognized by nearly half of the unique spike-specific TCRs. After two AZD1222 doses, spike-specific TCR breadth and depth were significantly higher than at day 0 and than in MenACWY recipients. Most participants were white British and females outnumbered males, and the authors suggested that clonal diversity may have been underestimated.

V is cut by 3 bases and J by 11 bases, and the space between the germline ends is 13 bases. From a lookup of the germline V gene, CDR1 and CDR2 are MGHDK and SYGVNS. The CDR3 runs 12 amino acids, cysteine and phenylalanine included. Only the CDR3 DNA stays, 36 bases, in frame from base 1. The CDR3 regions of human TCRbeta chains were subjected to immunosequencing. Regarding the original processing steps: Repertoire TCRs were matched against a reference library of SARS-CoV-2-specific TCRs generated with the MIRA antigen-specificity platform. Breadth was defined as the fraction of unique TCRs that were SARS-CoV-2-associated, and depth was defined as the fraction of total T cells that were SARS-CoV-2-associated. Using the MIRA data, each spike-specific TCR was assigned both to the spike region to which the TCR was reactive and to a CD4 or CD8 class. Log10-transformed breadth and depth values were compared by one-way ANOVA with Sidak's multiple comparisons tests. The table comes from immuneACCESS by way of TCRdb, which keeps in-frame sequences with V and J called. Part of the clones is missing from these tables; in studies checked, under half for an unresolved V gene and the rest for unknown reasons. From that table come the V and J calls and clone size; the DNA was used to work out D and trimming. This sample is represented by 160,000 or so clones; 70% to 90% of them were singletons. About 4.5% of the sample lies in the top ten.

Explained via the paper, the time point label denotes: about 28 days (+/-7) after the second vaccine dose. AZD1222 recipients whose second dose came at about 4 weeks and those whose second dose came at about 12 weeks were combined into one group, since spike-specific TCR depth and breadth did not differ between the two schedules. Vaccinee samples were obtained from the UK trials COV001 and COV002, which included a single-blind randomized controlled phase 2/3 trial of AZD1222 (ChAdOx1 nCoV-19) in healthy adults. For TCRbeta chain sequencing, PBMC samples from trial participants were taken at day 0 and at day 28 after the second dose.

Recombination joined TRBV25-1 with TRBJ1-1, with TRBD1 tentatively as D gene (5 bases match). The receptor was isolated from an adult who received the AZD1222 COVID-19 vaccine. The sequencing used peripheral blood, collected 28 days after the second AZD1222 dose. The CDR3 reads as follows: CASSESGRGAFF. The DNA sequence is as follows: TGTGCCAGCAGTGAGTCGGGGCGCGGGGCTTTCTTT.